Listed here are 16 T cell receptor beta chains from one sample, sequenced in a study of T cells and copy number aberrations in small-cell lung cancer. Sequenced by immunoSEQ multiplex PCR; TCRdb stores in-frame clones only, minus some. The sample comprises about 8,200 clones, around 82% of which are singletons, and roughly 4.6% rests with the top ten. Input material: normal tissue next to the tumor. Every receptor here comes from a woman in her 50s with small cell lung cancer.

The chain combines TRBV6-6 with TRBJ1-1; unclear D gene. The germline V gene encodes CDR1 MNHNY and CDR2 SVGAGI (reference sequence). This CDR3 spans 15 amino acids. Trimming removed 3 bases at V and 1 base at J, with 12 bases between. This chain's CDR3 is CASSYPGVRNTEAFF. DNA for the CDR3: TGTGCCAGCAGTTATCCCGGGGTGAGGAACACTGAAGCTTTCTTT.

CDR3 residues: CASSWVGETQYF. The DNA for the CDR3 is TGCGCCAGCAGCTGGGTCGGAGAGACCCAGTACTTC. The chain carries TRBV5-1 and TRBJ2-5; no definite D call. CDR1 and CDR2 from the germline V gene are SGHRS and YFSETQ. CDR3 length equals 12 residues. V was trimmed by 3 bases and J by 4 bases, leaving 7 bases between them.

The chain carries TRBV25-1 and TRBJ1-3, with D perhaps matching TRBD1 (5 bases). CDR1 and CDR2 from the germline V gene are MGHDK and SYGVNS. V was clipped by 8 bases and J by 0 bases, with 17 bases between them. This CDR3 region has 16 residues. As DNA, the CDR3 is TGTGCCAGCGCCCCTCGGGGCGGGAGCTCTGGAAACACCATATATTTT. This translates into CASAPRGGSSGNTIYF.

The chain recombines TRBV7-2 with TRBJ2-1, with TRBD1 matching 7 bases. The CDR3 consists of 14 residues. Germline V gene lookup returns CDR1 SGHTA and CDR2 FQGNSA. V trimming: 5 bases; J trimming: 6 bases; junction bases outside the gene matches: 7. This chain's CDR3 is CASSNDRVSNEQFF. CDR3 bases: TGTGCCAGCAGCAATGACAGGGTCAGCAATGAGCAGTTCTTC. The full variable domain, rest sourced from reference TRBV7-2 and TRBJ2-1, is GAGVSQSPSNKVTEKGKDVELRCDPISGHTALYWYRQSLGQGLEFLIYFQGNSAPDKSGLPSDRFSAERTGGSVSTLTIQRTQQEDSAVYLCASSNDRVSNEQFFGPGTRLTVL.

CDR3 nucleotides: TGTGCCAGCAGCGTAGCAGGGTACCAAGAGACCCAGTACTTC. As protein: CASSVAGYQETQYF. The V and J genes are TRBV9 and TRBJ2-5, with a possible D match to TRBD1 (5 bases). The V end was cut by 0 bases, the J end by 0 bases, with 6 bases between. Germline V gene lookup returns CDR1 SGDLS and CDR2 YYNGEE. This CDR3 has 14 residues.

V gene TRBV7-9 combines with J gene TRBJ2-2; the D call may be TRBD1 or TRBD2 (5 bases each). The germline V gene has CDR1 SEHNR and CDR2 FQNEAQ (reference sequence). V shed 2 bases and J shed 7 bases, with 17 bases lying between them. The CDR3 is 16 amino acids. The CDR3: CASSLFSDPRGGELFF. For the CDR3, the DNA is TGTGCCAGCAGCTTATTTTCAGACCCGAGGGGCGGGGAGCTGTTTTTT.

This clone was recorded once. The chain is built from TRBV9 and TRBJ1-3; D unresolved. Looked up from germline, CDR1 is SGDLS and CDR2 is YYNGEE. V was clipped by 0 bases and J by 3 bases, with 7 bases between them. This CDR3 is 14 amino acids long. The CDR3 DNA is TGTGCCAGCAGCGTAGACTGGGGTGGAAACACCATATATTTT. It is translated as CASSVDWGGNTIYF. The whole variable domain, remainder taken from reference TRBV9 and TRBJ1-3, is DSGVTQTPKHLITATGQRVTLRCSPRSGDLSVYWYQQSLDQGLQFLIQYYNGEERAKGNILERFSAQQFPDLHSELNLSSLELGDSALYFCASSVDWGGNTIYFGEGSWLTVV.

J is TRBJ2-2 and V is TRBV4-2; the D gene could be TRBD1 or TRBD2 (5 bases each). This CDR3 contains 15 residues. Germline CDR1 is LGHNA and CDR2 is YNFKEQ. The germline V and J ends were trimmed by 0 bases and 6 bases, with 11 bases remaining between them. CDR3 bases: TGTGCCAGCAGCCAAGATGTCGGGGCCGCCGGGGAGCTGTTTTTT. Translated, it gives CASSQDVGAAGELFF.

This clone was seen only once. The V and J genes are TRBV29-1 and TRBJ2-1; perhaps TRBD1 as D (6 bases). The length of the CDR3 is 14 residues. V lost 0 bases to trimming and J lost 7 bases, with 13 bases between them. The germline CDR1 and CDR2 sequences are SQVTM and ANQGSEA. Here the CDR3 reads CSVEDMGAGNEQFF. The CDR3 DNA sequence: TGCAGCGTTGAAGATATGGGGGCAGGGAATGAGCAGTTCTTC.

The V and J genes are TRBV10-3 and TRBJ2-7; 9 bases are shared with TRBD1. The CDR3 totals 13 residues. Germline CDR1 is ENHRY and CDR2 is SYGVKD. The V segment lost 8 bases and the J segment 4 bases; nucleotides outside the gene matches: 6. The chain's CDR3 is CAIRTGEGYEQYF. The CDR3, as DNA: TGTGCCATCCGGACAGGGGAGGGTTACGAGCAGTACTTC.

This clone was picked up one time. The chain couples TRBV7-2 to TRBJ2-7; tentative D call: TRBD2 (6 bases). This CDR3 region has 14 residues. The germline V gene encodes CDR1 SGHTA and CDR2 FQGNSA. Between the trimmed V and J ends, which lost 5 bases and 3 bases, there was a span of 14 bases. CDR3 DNA sequence: TGTGCCAGCAGCCTACCGGGACTTCTCTACGAGCAGTACTTC. Translated: CASSLPGLLYEQYF.

The V call is TRBV18, the J call TRBJ1-1, with 7 bases identical to TRBD1. CDR1 is KGHSH and CDR2 is LQKENI in the germline V gene. This CDR3 region has 14 residues. The V and J ends lost 3 bases and 0 bases, in that order; junction bases with no gene match: 1. CDR3 in amino acids: CASSPGQLNTEAFF. CDR3 nucleotides: TGTGCCAGCTCACCGGGACAGTTGAACACTGAAGCTTTCTTT. Based on the CDR3 plus reference TRBV18 and TRBJ1-1, the full variable domain is NAGVMQNPRHLVRRRGQEARLRCSPMKGHSHVYWYRQLPEEGLKFMVYLQKENIIDESGMPKERFSAEFPKEGPSILRIQQVVRGDSAAYFCASSPGQLNTEAFFGQGTRLTVV.

In regard to this clone: Other DNA sequences in this sample translate to the same CDR3. The rearrangement uses TRBV6-5 and TRBJ1-4; D not certain. CDR1 and CDR2 from the germline V gene are MNHEY and SVGAGI. V dropped 0 bases and J dropped 7 bases, with 12 bases sitting between them. This CDR3 region has 15 residues. CDR3 nucleotides: TGTGCCAGCAGTTACTCCGGGGAATTGAGTGAAAAACTGTTTTTT. Translation gives CASSYSGELSEKLFF.

In this sample, this clone turned up a few times. The rearrangement links TRBV2 to TRBJ2-5; D gene uncertain. V was clipped by 1 base and J by 3 bases, with 0 bases between them. The CDR3 is 11 amino acids. Per the germline V gene, CDR1 is SNHLY and CDR2 is FYNNEI. CDR3 sequence (DNA): TGTGCCAGCAGTGAAGAAGAGACCCAGTACTTC. The encoded protein is CASSEEETQYF.

V is TRBV7-9 and J is TRBJ2-5; the match to TRBD2 covers 7 bases. The CDR3 is made up of 17 amino acids. With V trimmed by 5 bases and J by 3 bases, 15 bases remained unmatched. Germline lookup yields CDR1 SEHNR and CDR2 FQNEAQ (reference sequence). As DNA, the CDR3 is TGTGCCAGCAGCCTAACAGGCTTGGCTAGCGGAAAAGAGACCCAGTACTTC. Translation: CASSLTGLASGKETQYF.

V and J are TRBV5-5 and TRBJ2-7; D not resolved. Germline V CDR1 and CDR2: SGHKS, YYEKEE (reference sequence). The CDR3 loop spans 14 amino acids. Trimming left V 2 bases short and J 0 bases short, with 9 bases between. CDR3 sequence: CASSLTGDSYEQYF. The CDR3 DNA reads as TGTGCCAGCAGCTTAACCGGAGACTCCTACGAGCAGTACTTC.